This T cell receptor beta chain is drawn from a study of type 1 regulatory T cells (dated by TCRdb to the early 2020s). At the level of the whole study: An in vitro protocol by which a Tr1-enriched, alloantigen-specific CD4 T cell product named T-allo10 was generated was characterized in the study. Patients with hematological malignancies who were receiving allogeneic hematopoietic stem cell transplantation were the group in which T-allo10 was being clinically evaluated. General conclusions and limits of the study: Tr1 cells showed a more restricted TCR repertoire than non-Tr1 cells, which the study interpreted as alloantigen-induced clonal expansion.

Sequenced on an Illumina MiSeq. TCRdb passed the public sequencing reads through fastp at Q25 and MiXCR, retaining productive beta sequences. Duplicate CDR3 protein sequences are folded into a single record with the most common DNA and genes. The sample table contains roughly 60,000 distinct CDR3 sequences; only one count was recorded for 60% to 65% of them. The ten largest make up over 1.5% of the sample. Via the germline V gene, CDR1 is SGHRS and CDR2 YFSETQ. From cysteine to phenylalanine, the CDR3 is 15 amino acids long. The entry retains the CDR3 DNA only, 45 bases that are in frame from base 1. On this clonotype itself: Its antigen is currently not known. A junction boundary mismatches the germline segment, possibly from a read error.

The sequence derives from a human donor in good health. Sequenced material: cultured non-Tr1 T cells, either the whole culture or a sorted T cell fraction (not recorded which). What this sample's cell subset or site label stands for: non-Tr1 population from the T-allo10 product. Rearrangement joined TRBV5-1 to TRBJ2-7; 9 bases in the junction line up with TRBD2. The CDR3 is CASNLVLAGINEQYF. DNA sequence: TGCGCCAGCAACTTGGTACTAGCGGGTATCAACGAGCAGTACTTC.